One sample yielded the 20 T cell receptor beta chains listed below, sequenced in a study of T cell clonotyping in hematopoietic cell transplantation. Assay used: immunoSEQ multiplex PCR; TCRdb lists only in-frame clones, some missing. The sample comprises 13,000 or so clones, 80% to 95% of which are singletons, and 7.8% rests with the top ten. Material: PBMCs, obtained 100 days after allogeneic stem cell transplant. The receptors originated from a female patient in her 50s who had an allogeneic stem cell transplant from an unrelated donor, so the T cells may come from the graft donor. Some clones in this sample may be carry-over from other donors' samples.

The table lists this clone with a count of one. The chain is built from TRBV4-1 and TRBJ1-1; D gene uncertain. The CDR3 extends over 11 amino acids. CDR1 and CDR2 (germline): MGHRA, YSYEKL. Trimming took 4 bases from V and 10 from J, leaving 10 bases between them. CDR3 DNA: TGCGCCAGCAGCCGGGATCGAATAGCTTTCTTT. It specifies CASSRDRIAFF.

Written as DNA, the CDR3 is TGTGCCAGCAGTTATAACCCTCGGGGCGACACTGAAGCTTTCTTT. This sequence encodes CASSYNPRGDTEAFF. J is TRBJ1-1 and V is TRBV6-5; a weak D match, TRBD1 (5 bases). The V end lost 3 bases, the J end lost 3 bases, and 14 bases lay between the germline ends. Germline assignment: CDR1 MNHEY and CDR2 SVGAGI. This CDR3 region has 15 residues.

The chain uses TRBV29-1 and TRBJ2-4, with a possible D match to TRBD1 (8 bases). The CDR3 is made up of 11 amino acids. Trimming pared 4 bases from V and 13 bases from J, leaving 14 bases between. Germline V gene sequence: CDR1 SQVTM, CDR2 ANQGSEA. In DNA form, the CDR3 reads TGCAGCGTTGGTTACAGGGGGGGGCAGTACTTC. It specifies CSVGYRGGQYF.

On this clone: One end of the junction does not line up with germline, which may come from a read error. This chain joins TRBV7-2 and TRBJ2-5; the D is unclear. In germline, CDR1 is SGHTA, CDR2 FQGNSA. This CDR3 is built from 14 residues. The CDR3 sequence: CASSLARVPRAVHF. CDR3 DNA: TGTGCCAGCAGCTTGGCCCGGGTGCCTCGGGCGGTTCACTTC.

The count of this clone is one. V is TRBV5-6 and J is TRBJ2-2, with D perhaps being TRBD1 or TRBD2 (5 bases each). Germline CDR1 and CDR2: SGHDT and YYEEEE. The CDR3 has 13 amino acids. Deletions cut 2 bases from V and 7 bases from J, with 9 bases between. The CDR3 DNA is TGTGCCAGCAGCTTCGGGACGGGCGGGGAGCTGTTTTTT. Protein sequence: CASSFGTGGELFF.

The chain combines TRBV6-6 with TRBJ1-6; no definite D call. Trimming stripped 4 bases from V and 7 bases from J, with 17 bases between. Germline V gene sequence: CDR1 MNHNY, CDR2 SVGAGI (reference sequence). The CDR3 runs to 16 residues. The CDR3 sequence is CASSSRDGGLNSPLHF. CDR3 nucleotide sequence: TGTGCCAGCAGTTCCCGTGACGGAGGGCTGAATTCACCCCTCCACTTT.

J is TRBJ1-5 and V is TRBV7-2, with 9 nucleotides matching TRBD1. V lost 1 base to trimming and J lost 5 bases; unmatched junction nucleotides: 3. Germline CDR1 SGHTA, CDR2 FQGNSA. The CDR3 extends over 15 amino acids. The DNA for the CDR3 is TGTGCCAGCAGCTTAGACAGGGGGCAGTATCAGCCCCAGCATTTT. Translation gives CASSLDRGQYQPQHF.

V is TRBV7-9 and J is TRBJ1-2; D not resolved. This CDR3 comprises 16 residues. The germline CDR1 and CDR2 sequences are SEHNR and FQNEAQ (reference sequence). V was cut by 0 bases and J by 1 base, with 12 bases left in between. The CDR3 DNA is TGTGCCAGCAGCTTAGCGCCAGAGGATCTTAACTATGGCTACACCTTC. Translating gives CASSLAPEDLNYGYTF.

CDR3 region: CASSTGWTAYGYTF. The CDR3 DNA sequence: TGTGCCAGCAGCACCGGATGGACAGCCTATGGCTACACCTTC. The chain joins TRBV6-5 to TRBJ1-2, with D possibly being TRBD1 (6 bases). There are 14 residues in the CDR3. The V gene's germline CDR1 is MNHEY and CDR2 SVGAGI. Trimming stripped 6 bases from V and 4 bases from J, with 15 bases between.

The chain uses TRBV18 and TRBJ1-6; 9 nucleotides agree with TRBD1. This CDR3 region has 15 residues. CDR1 is KGHSH and CDR2 is LQKENI in the germline V gene. With 3 bases clipped from V and 6 bases from J, the junction kept 3 bases outside the gene matches. The CDR3 DNA is TGTGCCAGCTCACCGATGACAGGGGGTAATTCACCCCTCCACTTT. Amino acid sequence: CASSPMTGGNSPLHF.

The V and J genes are TRBV5-6 and TRBJ1-1; D not certain. V lost 0 bases to trimming and J lost 7 bases, with 13 bases between them. The length of the CDR3 is 14 residues. Germline V gene sequence: CDR1 SGHDT, CDR2 YYEEEE. The CDR3: CASSLEETYGEAFF. In DNA, the CDR3 is TGTGCCAGCAGCTTGGAGGAGACCTATGGTGAAGCTTTCTTT.

The chain combines TRBV4-2 with TRBJ1-1, with D uncertain. The CDR3 spans 15 residues. Germline assignment: CDR1 LGHNA and CDR2 YNFKEQ. Trimming took 2 bases from V and 6 from J, leaving 16 bases between them. The CDR3 DNA reads as TGTGCCAGCAGCCAATCCCCGACGCCCTGGGCTGAAGCTTTCTTT. Protein: CASSQSPTPWAEAFF.

The table lists this clone with a count of one. At one boundary the junction diverges from the germline segment, which might be a read error. The chain combines TRBV4-3 with TRBJ1-2; TRBD1 matches at 7 bases. CDR1 and CDR2 (germline): LGHNA, YSLEER. The CDR3 contains 15 residues. The CDR3 here is CASSHGTDPKYGYTF. The CDR3 nucleotides read TGCGCCAGCAGCCACGGGACAGACCCTAAGTATGGCTACACCTTC.

This clone occurred a few times. This sequence joins TRBV27 and TRBJ1-2; 10 bases agree with TRBD1. The CDR3 runs to 16 residues. The V gene end was trimmed by 1 base and the J gene end by 3 bases; junction bases not matched to a gene: 5. CDR1 and CDR2 from the germline V gene are MNHEY and SMNVEV (reference sequence). Written as DNA, the CDR3 is TGTGCCAGCAGTTTATGGGGCGGACAGGGGGACTATGGCTACACCTTC. It is translated as CASSLWGGQGDYGYTF.

The chain employs TRBV5-1 and TRBJ2-3, with 9 bases lining up with TRBD1. This CDR3 has 15 amino acids. CDR1 SGHRS and CDR2 YFSETQ come from the germline V gene. With 2 bases clipped from V and 5 bases from J, the junction kept 6 bases outside the gene matches. CDR3 in DNA: TGCGCCAGCAGCTTTGAGACAGGGGGTAGAGATACGCAGTATTTT. It encodes CASSFETGGRDTQYF.

V gene TRBV28 combines with J gene TRBJ2-7, with no clear D. The V gene's germline CDR1 is MDHEN and CDR2 SYDVKM. The CDR3 loop spans 13 amino acids. Trimming stripped 6 bases from V and 3 bases from J, with 12 bases between. The CDR3: CASSAYLHYEQYV. DNA for the CDR3: TGTGCCAGCAGCGCCTATCTACACTACGAGCAGTACGTC.

V and J are TRBV7-6 and TRBJ2-1, with 9 bases matching TRBD2. Germline V gene sequence: CDR1 SGHVS, CDR2 FNYEAQ. Unmatched junction bases numbered 7, after V lost 5 bases and J lost 5 bases. The CDR3 length is 15 residues. The CDR3 nucleotides are TGTGCCAGCAGCCTAAGTAGCGGGGGTAACAATGAGCAGTTCTTC. The encoded protein is CASSLSSGGNNEQFF.

This chain uses TRBV27 with TRBJ1-4; the D gene is possibly TRBD1 (5 bases). Per germline, CDR1 MNHEY and CDR2 SMNVEV (reference sequence). The CDR3 spans 14 residues. The ends were cut back, 2 bases at V and 1 base at J, with 5 bases in the middle. CDR3 region: CASSLDRTNEKLFF. For the CDR3, the DNA is TGTGCCAGCAGTTTAGACAGAACTAATGAAAAACTGTTTTTT.

This chain links TRBV11-1 with TRBJ1-2; D perhaps matches TRBD1 (6 bases). V lost 5 bases and J 8 bases, leaving 27 bases between the germline ends. The CDR3 is made up of 17 amino acids. Germline V gene sequence: CDR1 SGHAT, CDR2 FQDESV (reference sequence). In DNA, the CDR3 is TGTGCCAGCAGCCTATTTTCGCCGGGACATTTCACGTCCGGCTACACCTTC. This encodes CASSLFSPGHFTSGYTF.

V usage is TRBV18 and J usage is TRBJ1-5; maybe TRBD1 (6 bases). Germline lookup yields CDR1 KGHSH and CDR2 LQKENI. The CDR3 totals 15 residues. V was pared by 2 bases and J by 5 bases, with 13 bases between. CDR3 DNA: TGTGCCAGCTCACCAAACGCGGGGGCTGATCAGCCCCAGCATTTT. It codes for CASSPNAGADQPQHF.